This entry lists 12 T cell receptor beta chains sequenced from one sample in a study of blood T cell repertoires in COVID-19. TCRdb's table, derived via immunoSEQ multiplex PCR, lists solely in-frame clones and lacks some. The sample shows about 260,000 clones, about nine tenths of them seen only once. The sequenced sample consisted of peripheral blood. The receptors shown here come from a man aged 55 to 70 who had recovered from COVID-19.

CDR3 in DNA: TGCAGCGTTGAAGGCGGATTCGAAGGAGCTTTCTTT. Translation gives CSVEGGFEGAFF. J is TRBJ1-1 and V is TRBV29-1, with D uncertain. With 1 base removed from V and 10 bases from J, the gap between germline ends came to 13 bases. Germline values: CDR1 SQVTM, CDR2 ANQGSEA. The CDR3 extends over 12 amino acids.

The chain links TRBV5-4 to TRBJ2-2, with TRBD1 identical over 11 bases. Trimming took 4 bases from V and 5 from J; bases not matched to a gene: 7. The CDR3 extends over 16 amino acids. CDR1 and CDR2 from the germline V gene are SGHNT and YYREEE (reference sequence). The CDR3 nucleotides are TGTGCCAGCAGCGCCTGGGACAGGGGGAGTACCGGGGAGCTGTTTTTT. Translated, it gives CASSAWDRGSTGELFF. Using reference TRBV5-4 and TRBJ2-2 for the parts outside the CDR3, the full variable domain is ETGVTQSPTHLIKTRGQQVTLRCSSQSGHNTVSWYQQALGQGPQFIFQYYREEENGRGNFPPRFSGLQFPNYSSELNVNALELDDSALYLCASSAWDRGSTGELFFGEGSRLTVL.

The rearrangement joins TRBV9 to TRBJ1-2, with TRBD1 identical over 7 bases. The V gene end was trimmed by 3 bases and the J gene end by 8 bases; junction bases not matched to a gene: 10. Germline CDR1 reads SGDLS; CDR2 reads YYNGEE. The CDR3 runs 14 residues. The chain's CDR3 is CASSAAVRQGGYTF. The CDR3 nucleotides read TGTGCCAGCAGCGCAGCAGTCAGACAGGGAGGCTACACCTTC.

The chain is built from TRBV2 and TRBJ1-2; D not certain. Trimming removed 4 bases at V and 2 bases at J, with 8 bases between. The V gene's germline CDR1 is SNHLY and CDR2 FYNNEI. The CDR3 runs to 13 residues. The CDR3 nucleotides read TGTGCCAGCAGTGCTGCCAGGAACTATGGCTACACCTTC. Translating it yields CASSAARNYGYTF.

The V call is TRBV5-1, the J call TRBJ2-2; 8 positions agree with TRBD2. The CDR3 has 18 residues. The V segment lost 1 base and the J segment 0 bases; nucleotides outside the gene matches: 8. Germline CDR1 SGHRS, CDR2 YFSETQ. The CDR3 sequence: CASSLWSPGGANTGELFF. Here the CDR3 DNA reads TGCGCCAGCAGCTTGTGGTCGCCGGGGGGGGCGAACACCGGGGAGCTGTTTTTT. The full variable domain, with the rest looked up from reference TRBV5-1 and TRBJ2-2, is KAGVTQTPRYLIKTRGQQVTLSCSPISGHRSVSWYQQTPGQGLQFLFEYFSETQRNKGNFPGRFSGRQFSNSRSEMNVSTLELGDSALYLCASSLWSPGGANTGELFFGEGSRLTVL.

This clone was found once. This rearrangement joins TRBV7-6 to TRBJ1-3; 7 positions agree with TRBD1. V lost 0 bases, J lost 0 bases, and 11 bases stayed unmatched. Germline V gene sequence: CDR1 SGHVS, CDR2 FNYEAQ. The CDR3 has 19 residues. Here the CDR3 reads CASSLAGTARTRSGNTIYF. DNA for the CDR3: TGTGCCAGCAGCTTAGCCGGGACAGCCCGAACTCGCTCTGGAAACACCATATATTTT.

J is TRBJ1-2 and V is TRBV30; 9 bases map to TRBD1. CDR1 is GTSNPN and CDR2 is SVGIG in the germline V gene (reference sequence). J lost 7 bases, V lost 1 base, and 10 bases had no gene match. The CDR3 spans 15 residues. The CDR3 nucleotides read TGTGCCTGGAGTGGGGTGGACAGGGGTTTATCTGGCTACACCTTC. It yields the protein CAWSGVDRGLSGYTF.

J is TRBJ2-1 and V is TRBV5-8; 8 positions agree with TRBD1. Trimming cost V 3 bases and J 3 bases; bases outside gene matches: 8. Germline values: CDR1 SGHTS, CDR2 YDEGEE. The CDR3 is 16 amino acids. Written as DNA, the CDR3 is TGTGCCAGCAGCTGGACAGGGAAGGGGGTCTACAATGAGCAGTTCTTC. Translating gives CASSWTGKGVYNEQFF.

This clone is a singleton in its sample. This chain joins TRBV9 and TRBJ2-1; TRBD2 agrees at 9 bases. With 0 bases clipped from V and 9 bases from J, the junction kept 7 bases outside the gene matches. CDR1 is SGDLS and CDR2 is YYNGEE in the germline V gene. The CDR3 is made up of 15 amino acids. The CDR3 spells CASSVGGGGASEQFF. The CDR3 DNA follows: TGTGCCAGCAGCGTAGGTGGCGGGGGGGCCAGTGAGCAGTTCTTC.

The genes are TRBV5-6 and TRBJ2-7, with 7 nucleotides matching TRBD2. This CDR3 spans 14 amino acids. Trimming at V came to 4 bases and at J to 3 bases, leaving 7 bases not matched to a gene. The germline gives CDR1 SGHDT, CDR2 YYEEEE. In DNA form, the CDR3 reads TGTGCCAGCAGCCCCGGACTAGGTAACTACGAGCAGTACTTC. It is translated as CASSPGLGNYEQYF. The variable domain in full, with the rest retrieved from reference TRBV5-6 and TRBJ2-7, is DAGVTQSPTHLIKTRGQQVTLRCSPKSGHDTVSWYQQALGQGPQFIFQYYEEEERQRGNFPDRFSGHQFPNYSSELNVNALLLGDSALYLCASSPGLGNYEQYFGPGTRLTVT.

This clone has a handful of counts. The chain recombines TRBV5-1 with TRBJ2-1, with TRBD1 identical over 7 bases. CDR1 and CDR2 from the germline V gene are SGHRS and YFSETQ. The V segment lost 4 bases and the J segment 5 bases; nucleotides outside the gene matches: 6. The CDR3 runs 14 residues. The CDR3 reads CASSPGTANNEQFF. For the CDR3, the DNA is TGCGCCAGCAGCCCCGGGACAGCAAACAATGAGCAGTTCTTC.

The chain uses TRBV15 and TRBJ2-2; TRBD2 might be the D (6 bases). CDR1 and CDR2 from the germline V gene are LNHNV and YYDKDF (reference sequence). V dropped 3 bases and J dropped 7 bases, with 15 bases sitting between them. The length of the CDR3 is 15 residues. CDR3 bases: TGTGCCACCAGCAGGCCCCTCGGGGGTTTCGGGGAGCTGTTTTTT. Protein sequence: CATSRPLGGFGELFF.